The entry below gives a single T cell receptor beta chain sequence along with its context. Primers for the PCR totalled 60 Vbeta and 13 Jbeta. The repertoire was sequenced with immunoSEQ multiplex PCR; TCRdb's copy has only in-frame clones and lacks some. The sample holds around 120,000 clones, approximately 80% seen once. The sample originates from a study of cytomegalovirus exposure and HLA in healthy donors. The CDR3 is made up of 16 amino acids. Germline V gene sequence: CDR1 SGHNT, CDR2 YYREEE (reference sequence). V was cut by 0 bases and J by 0 bases, with 12 bases left in between. Sequenced material: PBMCs. V gene TRBV5-4 combines with J gene TRBJ1-2; tentative D call: TRBD1 (6 bases). The clonotype was recovered from a woman between 40 and 55 years old in good health and CMV-seropositive. CDR3 amino acids: CASSLDRVLANYGYTF. The DNA for the CDR3 is TGTGCCAGCAGCTTGGACAGGGTTTTAGCTAACTATGGCTACACCTTC.